The present T cell receptor beta chain was sequenced within a study of T-cell reconstitution after alpha-beta-depleted transplantation in children. This clonotype was seen only a few times. Its antigen is unknown. V lost 1 base and J lost 0; bases outside the gene matches: 6. The CDR3 totals 16 residues. Germline values: CDR1 DFQATT, CDR2 SNEGSKA (reference sequence). During its preparation, the TCRbeta library received unique molecular identifiers. TCRdb reprocessed the PCR reads via MiXCR and lists one record per CDR3 protein. The sample lists about 300,000 distinct CDR3 sequences; 10% were seen once. Broader study findings: Day-60 TCRbeta diversity that was high in some patients was derived from surviving recipient T cells and thymic progenitors. Among T cells one year after transplant, newly produced cells accounted for most counts and diversity.

Sequenced material: PBMCs, taken before TCRalphabeta/CD19-depleted stem cell transplant. The chain couples TRBV20-1 to TRBJ1-5; 7 positions match TRBD1. This clonotype was obtained from a boy under two years old with acute myeloid leukemia, due to receive a stem cell transplant. Here the CDR3 DNA reads TGCAGTGCTAGAGTTGGGACAGCTTATAGCAATCAGCCCCAGCATTTT. This translates into CSARVGTAYSNQPQHF.